The 11 T cell receptor beta chains presented below share a single source sample, sequenced in a study of T cells in localized non-small cell lung cancer. Generated by immunoSEQ multiplex PCR, the TCRdb table keeps only in-frame clones and is missing some. This repertoire shows more than 20,000 clones, 86% found once; its top ten account for 13% to 15%. This specimen consisted of peripheral blood, obtained before any cancer treatment. All receptors derive from a female donor older than 55 with stage I lung adenocarcinoma.

The chain combines TRBV7-2 with TRBJ1-6, with unresolved D. Trimming took off 5 bases at V and 2 bases at J, with 7 bases between the two ends. The CDR3 is 14 residues long. Germline values: CDR1 SGHTA, CDR2 FQGNSA. The CDR3 DNA is TGTGCCAGCAGCGCGGCAGCCTATAATTCACCCCTCCACTTT. Encoded protein: CASSAAAYNSPLHF.

This sequence joins TRBV4-2 and TRBJ2-5; 12 bases line up with TRBD2. Trimming at V came to 1 base and at J to 1 base, leaving 4 bases not matched to a gene. The CDR3 sequence is 17 residues long. Germline loops: CDR1 LGHNA, CDR2 YNFKEQ. CDR3: CASSQVSSGGAQETQYF. The DNA for the CDR3 is TGTGCCAGCAGCCAAGTTTCTAGCGGGGGGGCCCAAGAGACCCAGTACTTC.

This chain uses TRBV10-2 with TRBJ1-1; no reliable D call. The germline CDR1 and CDR2 sequences are WSHSY and SAAADI. The CDR3 is 13 amino acids. Trimming pared 3 bases from V and 1 base from J, leaving 6 bases between. CDR3 region: CASSESTNTEAFF. In nucleotides, the CDR3 is TGCGCCAGCAGTGAATCAACGAACACTGAAGCTTTCTTT.

The chain is built from TRBV28 and TRBJ1-4; no clear D. The CDR3 loop spans 12 amino acids. Trimming cost V 5 bases and J 7 bases, with 8 bases left between them. Germline V CDR1 and CDR2: MDHEN, SYDVKM. This CDR3 reads CASSRPFEKLFF. The CDR3 DNA reads TGTGCCAGCAGTAGGCCTTTTGAAAAACTGTTTTTT.

The J gene is TRBJ2-2, the V gene TRBV6-6; the match to TRBD2 covers 8 bases. The V gene's germline CDR1 is MNHNY and CDR2 SVGAGI (reference sequence). Losses at the gene ends were 5 bases for V and 7 bases for J; bases not matched to a gene: 3. The CDR3 runs 13 residues. In DNA form, the CDR3 reads TGTGCCAGCAGTCCTCGGGGGGGCGGGGAGCTGTTTTTT. Amino acids: CASSPRGGGELFF.

The chain carries TRBV28 and TRBJ2-2, with 9 nucleotides matching TRBD1. The trim removed 3 bases at V and 4 bases at J, leaving 6 bases unmatched. CDR3 length: 16 residues. Germline-derived CDR1 and CDR2 are MDHEN and SYDVKM. In nucleotides, the CDR3 is TGTGCCAGCAGTTTGATAAGGACAGGGGTCACCGGGGAGCTGTTTTTT. Translation gives CASSLIRTGVTGELFF.

The V call is TRBV2, the J call TRBJ1-1; 7 positions match TRBD1. The CDR3 has 15 amino acids. CDR1 is SNHLY and CDR2 is FYNNEI in the germline V gene. J lost 2 bases, V lost 4 bases, and 7 bases had no gene match. CDR3 in DNA: TGTGCCAGCAGTGCCCAGGGGGTTGGCAACACTGAAGCTTTCTTT. Translation gives CASSAQGVGNTEAFF.

The CDR3 loop is CASSEERIFSYEQYF. CDR3 bases: TGTGCCAGCAGTGAAGAGCGCATATTCTCCTACGAGCAGTACTTC. The chain uses TRBV2 and TRBJ2-7; D gene ambiguous. CDR1 SNHLY and CDR2 FYNNEI come from the germline V gene. V was clipped by 1 base and J by 0 bases, with 10 bases between them. CDR3 length: 15 amino acids.

The V and J genes are TRBV2 and TRBJ1-3; the D is unclear. The CDR3 has 14 residues. V was trimmed by 6 bases and J by 2 bases, leaving 11 bases between them. Germline V lookup: CDR1 SNHLY, CDR2 FYNNEI. The CDR3 nucleotides are TGTGCCAGCAGCCTCAACGGGGCTGGAAACACCATATATTTT. It codes for CASSLNGAGNTIYF.

J is TRBJ1-5 and V is TRBV9; D is unclear. Germline CDR1 reads SGDLS; CDR2 reads YYNGEE. Trimming pared 2 bases from V and 3 bases from J, leaving 6 bases between. The CDR3 has 13 amino acids. The CDR3 nucleotides read TGTGCCAGCAGCGTTGATCCCAATCAGCCCCAGCATTTT. This translates into CASSVDPNQPQHF.

This clone came up once. The chain is built from TRBV5-4 and TRBJ1-4; TRBD1 is a possible D gene (6 bases). Looked up from germline, CDR1 is SGHNT and CDR2 is YYREEE (reference sequence). Trimming stripped 4 bases from V and 7 bases from J, with 14 bases between. This CDR3 is 14 amino acids long. Written as DNA, the CDR3 is TGTGCCAGCAGCCCCGAGGGGGGCGTTGAAAAACTGTTTTTT. This translates into CASSPEGGVEKLFF.